Listed here are 12 T cell receptor beta chains from one sample, sequenced in a study of response to subunit inactivated influenza vaccine. MiXCR, run by TCRdb on the RT-PCR reads, gives a single entry per CDR3 protein. The repertoire has about 160,000 distinct CDR3 sequences, roughly a tenth of them found once; the top ten carry roughly 33%. The source material was CD8+ T cells sorted from PBMCs, sampled approximately 25 months after vaccination. These receptors all come from a man aged 50-75 years who received an inactivated influenza vaccine.

This chain links TRBV7-8 with TRBJ1-2, with a possible D match to TRBD1 (6 bases). From germline, CDR1 is SGHVS and CDR2 FQNEAQ. V was pared by 3 bases and J by 2 bases, with 13 bases between. The CDR3 has 15 residues. CDR3 coding DNA: TGTGCCAGCAGCTTTTGGGGGCCTTCAAACTATGGCTACACCTTC. Its protein is CASSFWGPSNYGYTF.

The rearrangement joins TRBV7-2 to TRBJ2-1; possibly TRBD2 for D (7 bases). This CDR3 has 14 residues. Germline lookup yields CDR1 SGHTA and CDR2 FQGNSA. Trimming took off 3 bases at V and 8 bases at J, with 14 bases between the two ends. The DNA for the CDR3 is TGTGCCAGCAGCTTTTTGGGGGGGGGCCATGAGCAGTTCTTC. Its translation is CASSFLGGGHEQFF.

This clonotype was counted a few times. V gene TRBV4-2 combines with J gene TRBJ2-3; D uncertain. Germline CDR1 is LGHNA and CDR2 is YNFKEQ. This CDR3 comprises 13 residues. V was pared by 0 bases and J by 5 bases, with 6 bases between. CDR3 sequence reads: CASSQDGVDTQYF. The CDR3 coding sequence is TGTGCCAGCAGCCAAGATGGAGTAGATACGCAGTATTTT.

The gene calls are TRBV10-1 and TRBJ2-7, with a tentative D call TRBD1 (6 bases). The CDR3 has 13 residues. V lost 3 bases to trimming and J lost 5 bases, with 11 bases between them. Germline CDR1 and CDR2: WNHNN and SYGVQD (reference sequence). CDR3 DNA sequence: TGCGCCAGCAGTGATCTTGGGGGCCACGAGCAGTACTTC. Translation gives CASSDLGGHEQYF.

The V call is TRBV7-8, the J call TRBJ1-5; D might be TRBD1 (6 bases). V was pared by 5 bases and J by 7 bases, with 12 bases between. This CDR3 is 13 amino acids long. The germline CDR1 and CDR2 sequences are SGHVS and FQNEAQ. For the CDR3, the DNA is TGTGCCAGCAGCCCCGCCGGGGGCCAGCCCCAGCATTTT. This translates into CASSPAGGQPQHF.

A single count supports this clonotype. The rearrangement links TRBV15 to TRBJ2-2, with 11 bases aligning to TRBD1. Trimming took 1 base from V and 5 from J; bases not matched to a gene: 3. CDR3 length equals 16 residues. CDR1 LNHNV and CDR2 YYDKDF come from the germline V gene (reference sequence). Here the CDR3 reads CATSRAGTGGTGELFF. As DNA, the CDR3 is TGTGCCACCAGCAGAGCCGGGACAGGGGGTACCGGGGAGCTGTTTTTT.

This chain links TRBV14 with TRBJ2-5; no definite D call. The CDR3 runs 14 residues. V was shortened by 0 bases and J by 5 bases, with 10 bases between the two germline ends. Germline V gene lookup returns CDR1 SGHDN and CDR2 FVKESK. CDR3 residues: CASSQDSFLETQYF. Here the CDR3 DNA reads TGTGCCAGCAGCCAAGACTCCTTCTTGGAGACCCAGTACTTC.

This clonotype was observed a few times. The chain recombines TRBV7-9 with TRBJ2-5, with 12 bases aligning to TRBD2. From germline, CDR1 is SEHNR and CDR2 FQNEAQ (reference sequence). Trimming took 5 bases from V and 5 from J; bases not matched to a gene: 6. This CDR3 region has 15 residues. DNA of the CDR3: TGTGCCAGCAGCAAAGGACTAGCGGGATTGGAGACCCAGTACTTC. Its translation is CASSKGLAGLETQYF. The full variable domain, rest sourced from reference TRBV7-9 and TRBJ2-5, is DTGVSQNPRHKITKRGQNVTFRCDPISEHNRLYWYRQTLGQGPEFLTYFQNEAQLEKSRLLSDRFSAERPKGSFSTLEIQRTEQGDSAMYLCASSKGLAGLETQYFGPGTRLLVL.

V usage is TRBV7-9 and J usage is TRBJ2-1, with 7 bases fitting TRBD1. The CDR3 loop spans 16 amino acids. From germline, CDR1 is SEHNR and CDR2 FQNEAQ (reference sequence). V shed 6 bases and J 4 bases; nucleotides not matched to a gene: 12. The CDR3 DNA reads TGTGCCAGCAGAGCGAACGACAGGGCCCTTTACAATGAGCAGTTCTTC. Protein product: CASRANDRALYNEQFF.

The chain combines TRBV7-9 with TRBJ1-6, with no clear D. The CDR3 is 17 residues long. Germline CDR1 SEHNR, CDR2 FQNEAQ (reference sequence). V lost 4 bases and J lost 0, with 13 bases in between. CDR3 sequence: CASSSPQESSYNSPLHF. The CDR3 coding sequence is TGTGCCAGCAGCTCTCCTCAGGAGAGCTCCTATAATTCACCCCTCCACTTT.

This clonotype turned up a few times. The chain carries TRBV13 and TRBJ2-7; D perhaps matches TRBD1 (5 bases). V lost 0 bases and J 1 base, leaving 10 bases between the germline ends. Germline V gene sequence: CDR1 PRHDT, CDR2 FYEKMQ (reference sequence). The CDR3 consists of 15 residues. CDR3 region: CASSLGPRESYEQYF. The CDR3 DNA reads as TGTGCCAGCAGCTTAGGTCCCAGGGAATCCTACGAGCAGTACTTC.

The genes are TRBV4-3 and TRBJ2-7; no reliable D call. Trimming shortened V by 0 bases and J by 0 bases, and 9 bases separated the two germline ends. This CDR3 contains 15 residues. CDR1 LGHNA and CDR2 YSLEER come from the germline V gene. The CDR3 reads CASSQDWVSSYEQYF. The CDR3 DNA reads as TGCGCCAGCAGCCAAGATTGGGTTAGCTCCTACGAGCAGTACTTC.